This T cell receptor (beta chain) originates from a study of T-cell memory formation after mild COVID-19. V was clipped by 2 bases and J by 2 bases, with 10 bases between them. The CDR3 sequence is 15 residues long. The study's findings and limits: Second-wave clones peaking on day 37 lacked confirmed SARS-CoV-2 specificity. While clones contracting from day 15 to 85 were balanced between CD4 and CD8, later expanders leaned CD4+. Most CD4+ clones that shrank were in CM and EM, while CD8+ ones turned up in EMRA.

Via MiXCR, TCRdb re-called the 5' RACE reads, giving one row per CDR3 protein. The sample has around 300,000 distinct CDR3 sequences; approximately 7.6% are singletons. A word on this clonotype: Its antigen is currently unknown.

V is TRBV12-3 or TRBV12-4 and J is TRBJ2-1, with D possibly TRBD2 on 7 matching bases. Sequencing was done on a sample of PBMCs or a T cell subset sorted from them (not recorded which). The TCR was taken from a man younger than 35 who had mild COVID-19 (a few samples of this study predate the infection). Cell type and time point are not known. Written as DNA, the CDR3 is TGTGCCAGCAGTTTAAGAGGGGGGGCCTACAATGAGCAGTTCTTC. The encoded protein is CASSLRGGAYNEQFF.